Sequencing of this TCR beta chain was carried out in a study of beta chain features in type 1 diabetes. Study-wide results and limits: A PCR bias possibly favoring shorter templates would apply equally to patients and controls.

On this clone itself: Its specificity is unknown.

Every donor provided one heparinised blood draw, which averaged about 120 mL. As every portion of the isolated RNA was reverse transcribed, the sequencing read expressed TCRB transcripts. TCRdb's table, derived via immunoSEQ multiplex PCR, lists solely in-frame clones and lacks some. The table includes about 150,000 clones, roughly 10% detected once. CDR3 length: 16 amino acids. The V gene end was trimmed by 1 base and the J gene end by 5 bases; junction bases not matched to a gene: 11. CDR1 MGHDK and CDR2 SYGVNS come from the germline V gene. Sequencing was done on a sample of central memory CD4+ T cells from blood. The chain recombines TRBV25-1 with TRBJ2-7, with 7 positions matching TRBD1. This TCR derives from a man between 18 and 29 years old in good health. In DNA, the CDR3 is TGTGCCAGCAGTGAATTCGACAGGGAAATAAAAAACGAGCAGTACTTC. Amino acids: CASSEFDREIKNEQYF.